What follows are 13 T cell receptor beta chains derived from one specimen sequenced in a study of blood T cell repertoires in COVID-19. Method: immunoSEQ multiplex PCR; TCRdb's copy keeps in-frame clones and lacks some. This table holds about 480,000 clones, roughly 90% found once. The sequenced sample was PBMCs or T cells enriched from blood (not recorded which). These receptors were collected from a woman between 35 and 50 years old who had recovered from COVID-19.

This sequence joins TRBV2 and TRBJ2-5; the match to TRBD1 covers 11 bases. The CDR3 spans 15 residues. V was pared by 6 bases and J by 5 bases, with 8 bases of the junction left unmatched. CDR1 is SNHLY, CDR2 FYNNEI, per germline. The CDR3 DNA reads as TGTGCCAGCAGAGGTCCGGGACAGGGGGGGGAGACCCAGTACTTC. It specifies CASRGPGQGGETQYF.

The chain carries TRBV4-2 and TRBJ2-7, with 12 bases lining up with TRBD2. The length of the CDR3 is 16 residues. After removal of 4 bases from V and 5 bases from J, the junction contained 9 bases not matched to a gene. The germline V gene has CDR1 LGHNA and CDR2 YNFKEQ. CDR3 DNA sequence: TGTGCCAGCAGCCGCACTAGCGGGAGGACCCAGCACGAGCAGTACTTC. Translating gives CASSRTSGRTQHEQYF.

V and J are TRBV7-2 and TRBJ2-3; a possible D gene is TRBD2 (5 bases). The V end lost 4 bases, the J end lost 2 bases, and 13 bases lay between the germline ends. Germline assignment: CDR1 SGHTA and CDR2 FQGNSA. The CDR3 runs to 15 residues. The CDR3 region is CASSSFSADTDTQYF. The CDR3 DNA follows: TGTGCCAGCAGCTCCTTTAGCGCAGACACAGATACGCAGTATTTT.

In DNA, the CDR3 is TGTGCCAGCAGCCCCGGACTCCCCTATGGCTACACCTTC. Translation: CASSPGLPYGYTF. The V call is TRBV7-2, the J call TRBJ1-2; D not certain. Germline V gives CDR1 SGHTA, CDR2 FQGNSA. V lost 5 bases, J lost 4 bases, and 11 bases lay in between. The CDR3 covers 13 residues.

J is TRBJ1-2 and V is TRBV25-1, with D tentatively TRBD1 (5 bases). V shed 1 base and J shed 4 bases, with 7 bases lying between them. Looked up from germline, CDR1 is MGHDK and CDR2 is SYGVNS. The CDR3 length is 13 residues. CDR3 bases: TGTGCCAGCAGTGAATTCAGGGCCTATGGCTACACCTTC. It encodes CASSEFRAYGYTF.

The V and J genes are TRBV10-3 and TRBJ1-2, with TRBD1 matching over 7 bases. Germline assignment: CDR1 ENHRY and CDR2 SYGVKD. The CDR3 runs to 13 residues. The V segment lost 6 bases and the J segment 3 bases; nucleotides outside the gene matches: 4. CDR3 residues: CAIRGTADYGYTF. CDR3 DNA: TGTGCCATCAGAGGGACAGCCGACTATGGCTACACCTTC.

The CDR3 sequence: CASSFPQGHTEAFF. The CDR3 DNA sequence: TGTGCCAGCAGCTTCCCCCAGGGGCACACTGAAGCTTTCTTT. The rearrangement links TRBV7-2 to TRBJ1-1, with D possibly being TRBD1 (6 bases). The germline V gene has CDR1 SGHTA and CDR2 FQGNSA. The CDR3 is 14 residues long. V was trimmed by 3 bases and J by 3 bases, leaving 11 bases between them. Full variable domain (missing parts from reference TRBV7-2 and TRBJ1-1): GAGVSQSPSNKVTEKGKDVELRCDPISGHTALYWYRQSLGQGLEFLIYFQGNSAPDKSGLPSDRFSAERTGGSVSTLTIQRTQQEDSAVYLCASSFPQGHTEAFFGQGTRLTVV.

The V call is TRBV6-2 or TRBV6-3, the J call TRBJ2-1; 9 positions agree with TRBD2. Germline V CDR1 and CDR2: MNHEY, SVGEGT. V shed 4 bases and J 0 bases; nucleotides not matched to a gene: 13. This CDR3 contains 19 residues. The CDR3 nucleotides read TGTGCCAGCAGTTCCCTCAGCGGACTAGCGATTAGCTCCTACAATGAGCAGTTCTTC. Protein sequence: CASSSLSGLAISSYNEQFF.

The CDR3 spells CASSTGTGELFF. The DNA of the CDR3 is TGTGCCAGCAGTACAGGGACCGGGGAGCTGTTTTTT. The rearrangement links TRBV12-3 or TRBV12-4 to TRBJ2-2, with a tentative D call TRBD1 (6 bases). The CDR3 has 12 residues. Trimming left V 5 bases short and J 5 bases short, with 6 bases between.

The chain employs TRBV3-1 (or the pseudogene TRBV3-2) and TRBJ1-2; D gene uncertain. Germline loops: CDR1 LGHDT, CDR2 YNNKEL (reference sequence). The ends were cut back, 4 bases at V and 4 bases at J, with 16 bases in the middle. This CDR3 spans 15 amino acids. CDR3 nucleotides: TGTGCCAGCAGCCTATCGGGTAGTATAGTCTATGGCTACACCTTC. Encoded protein: CASSLSGSIVYGYTF.

The chain uses TRBV10-3 and TRBJ2-3, with 9 bases matching TRBD2. Germline loops: CDR1 ENHRY, CDR2 SYGVKD. The CDR3 is made up of 18 amino acids. V was pared by 0 bases and J by 1 base, with 8 bases of the junction left unmatched. The chain's CDR3 is CAISESRGSGRGTDTQYF. The DNA of the CDR3 is TGTGCCATCAGTGAGTCCAGGGGTAGCGGGAGAGGCACAGATACGCAGTATTTT.

The chain recombines TRBV9 with TRBJ2-2; D not resolved. Trimming cost V 4 bases and J 6 bases, with 19 bases left between them. Germline lookup yields CDR1 SGDLS and CDR2 YYNGEE. CDR3 length: 16 amino acids. The CDR3 DNA sequence: TGTGCCAGCAGCTTAAGCATTGTTTTTCATTCCGGGGAGCTGTTTTTT. Its protein product is CASSLSIVFHSGELFF.

This clone was observed a few times. This chain connects TRBV7-9 to TRBJ2-7; D uncertain. CDR1 is SEHNR, CDR2 FQNEAQ, per germline (reference sequence). The CDR3 runs to 12 residues. V lost 3 bases and J lost 4, with 7 bases in between. The CDR3 DNA reads as TGTGCCAGCAGCTTGACACAGTACGAGCAGTACTTC. Residues: CASSLTQYEQYF.